This record looks at one T cell receptor beta chain sequence and its context. Profiling relied on immunoSEQ multiplex PCR, and the TCRdb table lists in-frame clones only, not all of them. The sample consists of about 240,000 clones, roughly 90% of them appearing once. This entry comes from a study of blood T cell repertoires in COVID-19. Looking at the study overall: Samples taken during acute and convalescent COVID-19 were collected in the United States, Italy and Spain.

The TCR sequence derives from a man aged 55-75 years with acute or convalescent COVID-19. The source material was peripheral blood.

DNA of the CDR3: TGTGCCAGCTCACGACAAAGCCAAGAGACCCAGTACTTC. This gives the protein CASSRQSQETQYF. The V gene is TRBV18, the J gene TRBJ2-5; D ambiguous. Looked up from germline, CDR1 is KGHSH and CDR2 is LQKENI. Trimming left V 4 bases short and J 1 base short, with 7 bases between. This CDR3 spans 13 amino acids.